This TCR beta chain was identified in a study of blood T cell repertoires in COVID-19. The sample holds a few counts of this clone. Germline V gene data show CDR1 as SGHVS and CDR2 as FNYEAQ. Trimming removed 4 bases from V and 3 bases from J, with 17 bases in between. The CDR3 is 16 residues long. Per the authors' pipeline: Estimated nucleated cell counts came from reference gene primer amplification. The data were produced by immunoSEQ multiplex PCR, yet TCRdb's version contains in-frame clones alone and is incomplete. V and J calls and clone size are given by that table; D and trimming were obtained from the DNA. The sample holds roughly 120,000 clones, around three quarters seen once.

The chain carries TRBV7-6 and TRBJ2-3; D perhaps matches TRBD2 (5 bases). The receptor's source is a woman in her sixties with acute or convalescent COVID-19. Sequencing was performed on peripheral blood. In DNA form, the CDR3 reads TGTGCCAGCAGCTCCTCGGGATGTTTGAGTACAGATACGCAGTATTTT. Its translation: CASSSSGCLSTDTQYF.